The present TCR beta chain was sequenced within a study of neoadjuvant anti-PD-1 for oral cavity cancer. Only a few counts were recorded for this clone. The data were produced by immunoSEQ multiplex PCR, yet TCRdb's version contains in-frame clones alone and is incomplete. Of under 7,000 clones listed, around half are singletons. Time point: after neoadjuvant nivolumab, at surgical resection. Germline V CDR1 and CDR2: LNHDA, SQIVND (reference sequence). The CDR3 extends over 16 amino acids. Trimming left V 0 bases short and J 5 bases short, with 17 bases between. The clonotype comes from a person between 40 and 85 years old with oral cavity squamous cell carcinoma. The material sequenced was tumor tissue, taken after nivolumab (anti-PD-1) treatment. This chain uses TRBV19 with TRBJ2-7; a weak D match, TRBD1 (5 bases). This CDR3 reads CASSIEGAGVFDEQYF. The DNA for the CDR3 is TGTGCCAGTAGTATAGAAGGGGCAGGAGTTTTCGACGAGCAGTACTTC.